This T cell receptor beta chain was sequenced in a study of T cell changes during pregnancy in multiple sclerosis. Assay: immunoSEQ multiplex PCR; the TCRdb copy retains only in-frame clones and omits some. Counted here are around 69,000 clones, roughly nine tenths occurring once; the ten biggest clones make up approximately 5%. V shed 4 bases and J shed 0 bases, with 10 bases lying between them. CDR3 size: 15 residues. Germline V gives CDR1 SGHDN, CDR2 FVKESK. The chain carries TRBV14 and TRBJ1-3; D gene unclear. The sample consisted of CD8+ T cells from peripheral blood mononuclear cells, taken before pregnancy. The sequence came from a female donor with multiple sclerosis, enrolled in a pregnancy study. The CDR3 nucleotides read TGTGCCAGCAGCCCCACCCACTTCTCTGGAAACACCATATATTTT. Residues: CASSPTHFSGNTIYF.